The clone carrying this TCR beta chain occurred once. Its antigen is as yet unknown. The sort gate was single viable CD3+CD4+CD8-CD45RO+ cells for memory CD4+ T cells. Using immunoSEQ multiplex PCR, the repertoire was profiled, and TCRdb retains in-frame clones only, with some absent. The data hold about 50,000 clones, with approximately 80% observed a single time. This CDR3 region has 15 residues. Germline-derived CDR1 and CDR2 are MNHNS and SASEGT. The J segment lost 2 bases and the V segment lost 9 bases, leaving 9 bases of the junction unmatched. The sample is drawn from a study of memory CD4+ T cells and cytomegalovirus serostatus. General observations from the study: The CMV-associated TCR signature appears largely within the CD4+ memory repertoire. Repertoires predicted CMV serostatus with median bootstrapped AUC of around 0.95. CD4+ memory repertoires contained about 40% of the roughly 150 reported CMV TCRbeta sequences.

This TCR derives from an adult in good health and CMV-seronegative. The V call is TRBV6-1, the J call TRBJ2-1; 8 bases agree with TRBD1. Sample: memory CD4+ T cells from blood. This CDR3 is CASTRDRITYNEQFF. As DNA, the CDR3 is TGTGCCAGTACGAGGGACAGGATAACCTACAATGAGCAGTTCTTC.